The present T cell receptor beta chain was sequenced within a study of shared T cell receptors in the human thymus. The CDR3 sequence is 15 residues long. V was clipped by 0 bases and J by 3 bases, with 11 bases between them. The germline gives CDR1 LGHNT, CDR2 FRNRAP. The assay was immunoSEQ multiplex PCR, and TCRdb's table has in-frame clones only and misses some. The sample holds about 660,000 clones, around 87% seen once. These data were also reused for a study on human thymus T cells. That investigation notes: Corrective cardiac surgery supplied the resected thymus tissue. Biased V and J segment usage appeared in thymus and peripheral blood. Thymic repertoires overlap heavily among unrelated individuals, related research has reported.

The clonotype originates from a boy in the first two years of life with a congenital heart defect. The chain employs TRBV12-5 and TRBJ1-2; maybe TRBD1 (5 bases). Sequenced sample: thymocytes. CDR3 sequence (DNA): TGTGCTAGTGGTTTGGTACCAGGGTTCGACTATGGCTACACCTTC. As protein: CASGLVPGFDYGYTF.